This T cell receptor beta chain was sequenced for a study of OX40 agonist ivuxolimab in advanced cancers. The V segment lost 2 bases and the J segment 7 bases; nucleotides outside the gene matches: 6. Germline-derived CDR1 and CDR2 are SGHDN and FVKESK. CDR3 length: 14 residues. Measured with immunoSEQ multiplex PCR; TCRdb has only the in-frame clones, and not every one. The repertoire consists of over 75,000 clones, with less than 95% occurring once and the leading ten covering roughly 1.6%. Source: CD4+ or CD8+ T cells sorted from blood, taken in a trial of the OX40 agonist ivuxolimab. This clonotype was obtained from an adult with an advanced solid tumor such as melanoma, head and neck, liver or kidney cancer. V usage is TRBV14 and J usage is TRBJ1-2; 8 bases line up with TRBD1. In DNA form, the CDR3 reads TGTGCCAGCAGCCAATCGGGCAGGGGGCTTGGCTACACCTTC. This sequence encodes CASSQSGRGLGYTF.